This entry describes one T cell receptor (beta chain). These data come from a study of T cell changes during pregnancy in multiple sclerosis. TCRdb's copy holds only in-frame clones and misses some; the assay was immunoSEQ multiplex PCR. The table has over 65,000 clones, 75% to 95% seen once. The germline CDR1 and CDR2 sequences are SNHLY and FYNNEI. J was trimmed by 6 bases and V by 6 bases; bases with no gene match: 5. This CDR3 is built from 13 residues. The sequences come from peripheral blood, collected in the second trimester of pregnancy. The rearrangement uses TRBV2 and TRBJ2-7, with TRBD2 matching over 10 bases. The TCR sequence derives from a female donor with multiple sclerosis, enrolled in a pregnancy study. CDR3 nucleotide sequence: TGTGCCAGCAGGGGGCGACTAGCGGGCGAGCAGTACTTC. It codes for CASRGRLAGEQYF.